These T cell receptor beta chains were read from a single sample in a study of spatial heterogeneity in lung cancer. Each CDR3 protein is one row after TCRdb ran MiXCR on the 5' RACE reads. The table shows 60,000 or so distinct CDR3 sequences, with approximately 6% occurring only once. This material consisted of PBMCs, taken at surgery. The receptors originated from a female donor with early-stage non-small cell lung cancer. CDR3s include the opening cysteine and the closing phenylalanine or tryptophan. A D gene is named only where the DNA matches it firmly. Expanded clones are given a class, and other clones once, few, many or no size at all.

j_call clone_size v_call d_call cdr3_aa cdr3_nt
TRBJ1-1 few TRBV6-2/TRBV6-3 - CASSYSGDWDTEAFF TGTGCCAGCAGTTACTCTGGAGACTGGGACACTGAAGCTTTCTTT
TRBJ2-5 few TRBV29-1 TRBD1 CSVEDRAAKTQYF TGCAGCGTTGAGGACAGGGCCGCGAAGACCCAGTACTTC
TRBJ2-3 - TRBV7-8 - CASSLRTIREAQYF TGTGCCAGCAGCCTCAGGACCATACGAGAGGCGCAGTATTTT
TRBJ1-2 many TRBV7-8 - CASSIDRTRGYTF TGTGCCAGCTCTATCGATAGGACCCGGGGCTACACCTTC
TRBJ2-5 many TRBV7-2 TRBD2 CASSLGLAGGQETQYF TGTGCCAGCAGCCTGGGACTAGCGGGGGGCCAAGAGACCCAGTACTTC
TRBJ2-3 many TRBV5-1 - CASRSTDTQYF TGCGCCAGCAGGAGCACAGATACGCAGTATTTT
TRBJ2-3 many TRBV12-3/TRBV12-4 - CASSSPVGQLLDTDTQYF TGTGCCAGCAGTTCACCAGTGGGGCAATTGCTAGACACAGATACGCAGTATTTT
TRBJ2-1 few TRBV5-1 - CASSFEPFDGGEQFF TGCGCCAGCAGCTTCGAACCTTTCGACGGTGGTGAGCAGTTCTTC
TRBJ2-5 many TRBV11-2 TRBD1 CASSLEGQGGETQYF TGTGCCAGCAGCTTAGAGGGACAGGGAGGAGAGACCCAGTACTTC
TRBJ1-4 - TRBV12-3/TRBV12-4 - CASGLYEKLFF TGTGCCAGCGGGTTATACGAAAAACTGTTTTTT
TRBJ1-1 - TRBV6-2/TRBV6-3 - CASRLTQNTEAFF TGTGCCAGCAGACTTACACAGAACACTGAAGCTTTCTTT
TRBJ1-5 many TRBV14 - CASSQDHQPQHF TGTGCCAGCAGCCAAGATCACCAGCCCCAGCATTTT
TRBJ1-5 many TRBV20-1 - CSARVDKTISSQHF TGCAGTGCTAGAGTGGACAAGACCATTTCTTCCCAGCATTTT
TRBJ1-3 many TRBV28 - CASSKDSLISGNTIYF TGTGCCAGCAGTAAGGACAGCCTCATCTCTGGAAACACCATATATTTT
TRBJ2-1 few TRBV20-1 - CSASRQSYNEQFF TGCAGTGCTAGCAGGCAGTCCTACAATGAGCAGTTCTTC
TRBJ2-5 - TRBV7-2 - CASSSGPAQETQYF TGTGCCAGCAGCTCGGGACCTGCCCAAGAGACCCAGTACTTC
TRBJ1-2 few TRBV12-3/TRBV12-4 - CASTLRQLVYGYTF TGTGCCAGCACCCTTCGACAGCTAGTCTATGGCTACACCTTC
TRBJ1-1 many TRBV12-3/TRBV12-4 - CASSSPTIEAFF TGTGCCAGCAGTTCCCCGACTATTGAAGCTTTCTTT
TRBJ1-4 many TRBV10-3 - CAIRQNENEKLFF TGTGCCATCAGGCAAAATGAAAATGAAAAACTGTTTTTT
TRBJ1-1 few TRBV5-5 - CASSFRSSLNTEAFF TGTGCCAGCAGCTTTAGATCTAGCCTGAACACTGAAGCTTTCTTT
TRBJ1-6 - TRBV12-3/TRBV12-4 - CASSLRGRDSPLHF TGTGCCAGCAGTTTACGGGGACGAGATTCACCCCTCCACTTT
TRBJ2-7 few TRBV28 TRBD2 CASSLWASGEGRYEQYF TGTGCCAGCAGTTTATGGGCCTCGGGGGAGGGCCGGTACGAGCAGTACTTC
TRBJ2-2 many TRBV27 - CASSPGQPLRELFF TGTGCCAGCAGTCCCGGACAGCCTCTAAGGGAGCTGTTTTTT
TRBJ2-2 many TRBV3-1 - CASSQGRAGELFF TGTGCCAGCAGCCAAGGGAGAGCCGGGGAGCTGTTTTTT
TRBJ2-1 many TRBV5-1 - CASSLGQTSYNEQFF TGCGCCAGCAGCTTGGGGCAGACTTCCTACAATGAGCAGTTCTTC
TRBJ1-1 few TRBV6-1 - CASSEPGTANRAFF TGTGCCAGCAGTGAACCCGGGACTGCCAATCGGGCTTTCTTT
TRBJ2-3 - TRBV12-3/TRBV12-4 TRBD1 CASSLRGTGVTDTQYF TGTGCCAGCAGTTTGAGGGGGACAGGGGTAACAGATACGCAGTATTTT
TRBJ1-5 many TRBV12-3/TRBV12-4 - CASSTSNQPQHF TGTGCCAGCAGTACAAGCAATCAGCCCCAGCATTTT